The clone carrying this TCR beta chain has at least ten counts. This record belongs to a study of identical twins. Germline CDR1 MGHRA, CDR2 YSYEKL. V gave up 0 bases and J gave up 3 bases, with 7 bases separating them. The CDR3 consists of 14 residues. TCRdb analysed the 5' RACE reads with MiXCR anew, one entry per CDR3 protein. The table lists 250,000 or so distinct CDR3 sequences, roughly 8.7% of them singletons, with 3% to 3.5% in the top ten. These data also formed part of another study, on yellow fever vaccine responses in identical twins.

This chain links TRBV4-1 with TRBJ2-3; possibly TRBD1 or TRBD2 for D (5 bases each). This sequence was found in a woman younger than 35 in good health. Sample: CD8+ T cells sorted from blood. CDR3 loop: CASSQDWGTDTQYF. In DNA, the CDR3 is TGCGCCAGCAGCCAAGATTGGGGGACAGATACGCAGTATTTT.